This T cell receptor (beta chain) was retrieved from a study of shared clonotypes between healthy human individuals (dated by TCRdb to 2020 to 2022). Looking at the study overall: Three men and two women, aged 18 to 49 years, made up the cohort. For each donor, CD4 naive and CD4 memory were each run on three plates, CD8 naive on two plates, and CD8 memory on one plate. To estimate repertoire size and how much clonotype sharing occurs between individuals, the study deeply sequenced the blood TCR repertoires of five healthy adults. Different laboratories and diverse techniques were used to prepare libraries and sequence TCR repertoires, to increase sequencing depth and limit assay-specific biases. Leukapheresis yielded between about 0.94 and 9 billion PBMCs per donor.

Using the deep immunoSEQ assay, multiplex PCR amplified TCR CDR3 regions from genomic DNA. Genomic DNA extracted from each cell subset was distributed evenly over all wells of several immunoSEQ 96-well plates, and each plate served as one replicate. Each replicate PCR for sorted subsets received about 200 ng genomic DNA, equal to about 30,000 T cell genomes. The purified libraries were quantified using a Qubit 3.0 fluorometer, sized with a Bioanalyzer 2100, and then quantified again using the KAPA Library Quantification kit. Each immunoSEQ 96-well plate was sequenced on its own single-read 150-cycle Illumina NextSeq 550 flow cell. The study's own analysis went as follows. Because the immunoSEQ output included only junctional sequences and no quality scores, the filtering could not be the same as the filtering used for full-length reads. To assign V/J genes and CDR3, sequences were annotated against IMGT germline references using PyIR, a Python wrapper for IgBLAST v1.9. Any read was removed if the V/J assignment was weak (E-value above 1e-6), the CDR3 was missing, or the read contained stop codons, out-of-frame junctions, or ambiguous translated residues. A V3J clonotype was defined by an identical inferred V gene, J gene, and CDR3 amino acid sequence. Percentage overlap between repertoires was computed as shared unique clonotypes divided by the size of the smaller repertoire. Richness of each repertoire was evaluated using RTK rarefaction, the Chao1 estimator, and Recon v2.1 estimates of unobserved clonotypes. Generation probabilities for all TCRbeta clonotypes obtained by the gDNA method from four donors were computed using OLGA. The table was pulled from immuneACCESS by TCRdb, which kept in-frame rearrangements only. Such tables lose some clones; where checked, under half of the loss comes from unresolved V genes, and the rest has no known cause. V and J calls and clone size are as listed in that table; D and trimming were resolved from the DNA. Present in this sample are roughly 1,100,000 clones, about 77% of which were seen just once. The top ten hold about 1.5% of the sample.

Broader findings and caveats from the paper: Even with the large sequencing depth, rarefaction of the sorted-subset datasets indicated that sequencing was incomplete. Because the study included only a small number of donors, the genetic and exposure-history diversity represented was limited. When a handful of donors were compared, the shared fraction of clonotypes was about 5% for naive CD4, 3.5% for naive CD8, roughly 2.3% for memory CD4, and around 0.4% for memory CD8. Sampling was restricted to blood, and TCR repertoires in tissue are likely to differ from TCR repertoires in blood. Higher generation probabilities were observed for clonotypes shared by all four sorted-subset donors than for non-shared clonotypes. Based on pairwise subsampling, the degree of clonotype sharing among donors was expected to be affected by sequencing depth. Naive subsets generally had larger estimated clonotype richness than memory subsets did.

The donors were healthy, HIV-negative adults with no recently reported acute infections or vaccinations. Every donor was a Caucasian adult residing in Nashville, Tennessee, USA. CD4+ T cells were enriched by magnetic negative selection, after which naive cells were positively selected on CD45RA and the negative fraction was taken as the memory subset. After blood collection by leukapheresis, PBMCs were isolated using Ficoll-Histopaque density gradient centrifugation and then cryopreserved in the vapor phase of liquid nitrogen. Analytical flow cytometry was used to check the purity and quantity of every magnetically sorted T cell population. From each sorted fraction, genomic DNA was isolated and quantified by UV absorbance on a Nanodrop 2000c. Comment on this clone: The target of this receptor is not known. Base qualities are not at hand, and no much larger clone is one base apart.

Counted from cysteine to phenylalanine, this CDR3 has 15 amino acids. CDR3 DNA is the only sequence kept; it has 45 bases, read in frame from the first base. The germline V gene encodes CDR1 SGHNT and CDR2 YYREEE (reference sequence). V gives up 0 bases and J gives up 8 bases, and the segment between their germline ends measures 14 bases. The specimen was memory CD4+ T cells sorted from blood. The meaning of the sample's cell subset or site label: CD45RA-negative fraction. The sequence is built from TRBV5-4 and TRBJ2-2; no D gene can be assigned with confidence. The receptor comes from a man aged 18 to 35 in good health. The nucleotide sequence reads TGTGCCAGCAGCTTGGGACTGGGTGTCGCGGGGGAGCTGTTTTTT. This gives the protein CASSLGLGVAGELFF.